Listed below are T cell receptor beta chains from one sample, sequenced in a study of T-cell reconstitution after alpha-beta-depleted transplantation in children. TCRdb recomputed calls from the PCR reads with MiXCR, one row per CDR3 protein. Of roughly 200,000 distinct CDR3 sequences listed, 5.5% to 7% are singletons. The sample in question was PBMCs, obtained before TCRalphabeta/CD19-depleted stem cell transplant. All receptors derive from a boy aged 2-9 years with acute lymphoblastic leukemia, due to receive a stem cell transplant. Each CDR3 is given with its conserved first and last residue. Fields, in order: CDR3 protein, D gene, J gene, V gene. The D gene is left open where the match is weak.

cdr3_aa: CASHQLTVTGWDTEAFF; d_call: NA; j_call: TRBJ1-1; v_call: TRBV6-2/TRBV6-3
cdr3_aa: CASSPNGQPEQFF; d_call: NA; j_call: TRBJ2-1; v_call: TRBV7-9
cdr3_aa: CASSSTGGAEEKLFF; d_call: TRBD1; j_call: TRBJ1-4; v_call: TRBV12-3/TRBV12-4
cdr3_aa: CAIRGYRGQGTEAFF; d_call: TRBD1; j_call: TRBJ1-1; v_call: TRBV10-3
cdr3_aa: CASRLTTVSSYNEQFF; d_call: NA; j_call: TRBJ2-1; v_call: TRBV27
cdr3_aa: CASSEGSRAYEQYF; d_call: NA; j_call: TRBJ2-7; v_call: TRBV19
cdr3_aa: CASSPSRQPLQETQYF; d_call: NA; j_call: TRBJ2-5; v_call: TRBV18
cdr3_aa: CASSDFRDSPLHF; d_call: NA; j_call: TRBJ1-6; v_call: TRBV25-1
cdr3_aa: CASSSTGGPNTQYF; d_call: NA; j_call: TRBJ2-3; v_call: TRBV7-2
cdr3_aa: CSARNRQFSTDTQYF; d_call: NA; j_call: TRBJ2-3; v_call: TRBV20-1
cdr3_aa: CASSQDLGGINYEQYF; d_call: NA; j_call: TRBJ2-7; v_call: TRBV4-3
cdr3_aa: CASSLSSHSYEQYF; d_call: NA; j_call: TRBJ2-7; v_call: TRBV27
cdr3_aa: CASSQDGGAGANVLTF; d_call: TRBD2; j_call: TRBJ2-6; v_call: TRBV4-2
cdr3_aa: CASSRDSATNEKLFF; d_call: TRBD1; j_call: TRBJ1-4; v_call: TRBV12-3/TRBV12-4
cdr3_aa: CSARSDRRNWDYEQYF; d_call: NA; j_call: TRBJ2-7; v_call: TRBV20-1
cdr3_aa: CSASGGQTSEAFF; d_call: TRBD1; j_call: TRBJ1-1; v_call: TRBV29-1
cdr3_aa: CASSEPRFYEQYF; d_call: NA; j_call: TRBJ2-7; v_call: TRBV10-2
cdr3_aa: CASSPDSSISGNTIYF; d_call: NA; j_call: TRBJ1-3; v_call: TRBV4-2